This TCR beta chain was retrieved from a study of tumor-infiltrating lymphocytes in primary liver carcinoma (TCRdb year 2017). With regard to the full study: Hepatocellular carcinoma (four) or combined HCC and intrahepatic cholangiocarcinoma (one) was present in the five patients, who were three men and two women aged 30 to 69 years. Tumors of the five patients were stage T1-T3 N0M0 with maximum diameters of roughly 4 to 11 cm. Roughly 3.65 to 8 million productive TCRbeta reads were obtained per sample, and no significant difference in read depth was found between tissue types. For each liver tumor, the study sampled five regions along with adjacent normal tissue and blood, and applied TCRbeta repertoire sequencing, expression microarrays and whole-exome sequencing. A total of 35 or so specimens from 5 patients went through TCRbeta repertoire sequencing, namely 25 tumor regions, 5 adjacent noncancerous liver tissues and 5 peripheral blood samples. To link TCRbeta repertoire diversity with the local molecular phenotype, the approximately 24 tumor region samples were profiled using Agilent mRNA microarrays. Reproducibility between technical replicate repertoires was high, with correlation coefficients above 0.98 and mean shared-clone rates roughly 0.87. Overall study outcomes, separate from this receptor: A significantly larger repertoire fraction was made up by the top 250 clones in tumors than in blood (p = 0.039). Bulk unsorted samples precluded comparing CD4+ and CD8+ T cell repertoires. Only about 7-24% of top clones were present in all five regions of a tumor, suggesting spatial heterogeneity of tumor-infiltrating T cells. Only the TCR beta chain was sequenced, which likely underestimates true repertoire diversity because unpaired alpha chains were not captured. Consistent with antigen-driven expansion, pairs of tumor regions showed higher repertoire overlap (mean roughly 36%) than either tumor-adjacent pairs (around 17%) or tumor-blood pairs (about 15%). Only 4 or 5 patients were included in the study, and the authors note that the findings should be validated in a larger study.

TCRbeta-specific cDNA was reverse-transcribed from roughly 500 ng total RNA using a constant-region primer and ProtoScript II reverse transcriptase. TCRbeta libraries were built with three nested multiplex PCR rounds, a slightly modified ARM-PCR procedure. Sample barcodes and Illumina adapters were added in a final 25-cycle PCR with Deep VentR polymerase. Before sequencing, amplicons of 200-500 bp were purified from gel using a QIAquick gel extraction kit. An Illumina HiSeq 2500 was used to sequence the TCRbeta amplicons with 250-bp paired-end reads. On the authors' methods: Trimmomatic v0.33 was used to quality-trim the reads, and FLASH v1.2.11 was used to merge paired reads so that full CDR3 sequences could be recovered. V, D and J germline segments were assigned to the rearranged TCRbeta sequences by MiGEC v1.2.1b. Clonotype statistics and Shannon-Wiener diversity indices were calculated with VDJtools v1.0.0. Except for diversity analysis, only the 250 most abundant clonotypes of each sample were used in subsequent analyses to reduce sampling bias. The public reads were run again by TCRdb, first through fastp at Q25 and then through MiXCR, and only productive beta chains were kept. Under each unique CDR3 protein, matching rows form one entry showing the most common genes and DNA. The V and J calls were not made by the authors but by TCRdb's processing. The sample data list 25,000 or so distinct CDR3 sequences, and roughly four fifths of these were observed just once. Together, the top ten hold about 32% of the sample.

Total RNA and DNA were co-extracted without cell sorting from 20-30 mg of bulk tissue using the AllPrep DNA/RNA mini kit. Between late 2015 and March 2016, roughly 5 patients in China with histopathologically diagnosed primary liver carcinoma had their tumors surgically resected. At the time of sampling, the patients had chronic HBV infection and had not received any treatment. Each tumor was sampled at five spatially separated regions: the superior, inferior, left-lateral and right-lateral poles and the tumor centre. Histological examination found more than 75% viable tumor cells in every tumor sample. Fresh tumor and adjacent tissue pieces were bisected; one half was stored in RNAlater at -80°C, the other sent for histology. Points on this clonotype: It has no known antigen specificity. Qualities for individual bases were not recorded, and no much larger clone is one base off.

The receptor's source is a woman in her twenties or thirties with primary liver carcinoma and hepatitis B virus infection. Sequencing was done on a sample of liver tumor tissue from sampling region 5. Read against the paper, the sample's cell subset or site label means: tumor region T5, tumor centre.

DNA sequence: TGTGCCAGCAGCTCACAGGGGGCTCCAGACACCGGGGAGCTGTTTTTT. It specifies CASSSQGAPDTGELFF. The V and J genes are TRBV11-2 and TRBJ2-2; 9 middle bases align to TRBD1. V and J are trimmed by 4 bases and 3 bases, and the gene matches miss 6 bases of the junction. From the germline V gene, CDR1 is SGHAT and CDR2 is FQNNGV. Measured from the cysteine to the phenylalanine, the CDR3 is 16 residues long. Kept here is only the CDR3 DNA, which spans 48 bases and is read in frame from base 1.